This TCR beta chain was identified in a study of blood T cell repertoires in COVID-19. Turning to the study itself: The United States, Italy and Spain supplied acute and convalescent COVID-19 samples. PBMCs, B-cell-depleted T cells, or T cells were the source of the cDNA or gDNA that made up the material.

The germline CDR1 and CDR2 sequences are SEHNR and FQNEAQ (reference sequence). CDR3 length equals 15 residues. V was shortened by 5 bases and J by 3 bases, with 14 bases between the two germline ends. As originally analysed: Reference gene primer amplification yielded estimated nucleated cell counts. The repertoire was sequenced with immunoSEQ multiplex PCR; TCRdb's copy has only in-frame clones and lacks some. V, J and clone size are those of that table, while D and trimming were read from the DNA. The table lists approximately 90,000 clones, 85% of them singletons. Sequencing was performed on peripheral blood. This rearrangement joins TRBV7-9 to TRBJ1-5; D is unresolved. The TCR sequence derives from a man aged 60-69 years with acute or convalescent COVID-19. The CDR3 loop is CASSPAGSYNQPQHF. The CDR3 bases are TGTGCCAGCAGCCCTGCAGGATCCTACAATCAGCCCCAGCATTTT.